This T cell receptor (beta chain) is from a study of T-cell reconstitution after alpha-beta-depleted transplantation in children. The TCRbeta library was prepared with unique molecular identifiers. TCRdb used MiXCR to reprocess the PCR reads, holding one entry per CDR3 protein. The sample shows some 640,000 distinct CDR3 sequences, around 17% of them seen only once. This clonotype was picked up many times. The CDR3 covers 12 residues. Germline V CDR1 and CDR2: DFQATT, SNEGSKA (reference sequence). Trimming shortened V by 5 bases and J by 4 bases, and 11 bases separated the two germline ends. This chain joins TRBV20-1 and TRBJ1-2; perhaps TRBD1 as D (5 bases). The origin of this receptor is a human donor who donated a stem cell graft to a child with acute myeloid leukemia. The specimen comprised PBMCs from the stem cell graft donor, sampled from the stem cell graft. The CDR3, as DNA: TGCAGTGCTTCCGACAGCCCCTATGGCTACACCTTC. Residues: CSASDSPYGYTF.